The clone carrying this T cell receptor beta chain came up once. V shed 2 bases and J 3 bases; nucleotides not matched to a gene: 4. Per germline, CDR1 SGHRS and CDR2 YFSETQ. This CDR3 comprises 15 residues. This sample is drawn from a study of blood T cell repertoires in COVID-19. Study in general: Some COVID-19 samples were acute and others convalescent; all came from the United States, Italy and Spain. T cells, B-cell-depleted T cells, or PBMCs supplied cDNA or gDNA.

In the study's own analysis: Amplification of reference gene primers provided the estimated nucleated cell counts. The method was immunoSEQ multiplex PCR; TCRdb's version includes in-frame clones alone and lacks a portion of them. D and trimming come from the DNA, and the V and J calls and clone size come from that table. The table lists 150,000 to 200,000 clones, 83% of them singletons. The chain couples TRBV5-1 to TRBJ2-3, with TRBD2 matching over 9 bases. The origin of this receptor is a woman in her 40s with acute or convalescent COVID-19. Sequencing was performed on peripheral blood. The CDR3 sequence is CASSFAGGITDTQYF. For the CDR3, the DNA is TGCGCCAGCAGCTTCGCGGGAGGGATTACAGATACGCAGTATTTT. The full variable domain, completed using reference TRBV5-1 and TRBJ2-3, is KAGVTQTPRYLIKTRGQQVTLSCSPISGHRSVSWYQQTPGQGLQFLFEYFSETQRNKGNFPGRFSGRQFSNSRSEMNVSTLELGDSALYLCASSFAGGITDTQYFGPGTRLTVL.